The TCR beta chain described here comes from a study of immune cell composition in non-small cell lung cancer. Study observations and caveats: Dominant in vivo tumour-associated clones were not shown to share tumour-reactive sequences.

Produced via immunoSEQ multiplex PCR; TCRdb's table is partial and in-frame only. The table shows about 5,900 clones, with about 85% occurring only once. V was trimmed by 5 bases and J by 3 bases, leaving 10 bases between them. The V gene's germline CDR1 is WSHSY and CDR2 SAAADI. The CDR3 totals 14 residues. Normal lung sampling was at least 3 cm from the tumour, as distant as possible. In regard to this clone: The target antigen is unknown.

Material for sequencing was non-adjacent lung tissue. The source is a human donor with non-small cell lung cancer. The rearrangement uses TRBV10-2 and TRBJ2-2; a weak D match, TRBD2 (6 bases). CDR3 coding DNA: TGCGCCAGCAGTCTAGCGACTCACACCGGGGAGCTGTTTTTT. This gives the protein CASSLATHTGELFF.